The source of this T cell receptor beta chain is a study of cytomegalovirus exposure and HLA in healthy donors. This PCR relied on a set of 60 Vbeta primers and 13 Jbeta primers. Data came from immunoSEQ multiplex PCR; TCRdb stores just in-frame clones and leaves some out. This sample has about 100,000 clones, with approximately 80% found just once. CDR1 and CDR2 from the germline V gene are LNHDA and SQIVND (reference sequence). The CDR3 consists of 16 residues. V lost 5 bases to trimming and J lost 0 bases; unmatched junction nucleotides: 7. The genes are TRBV19 and TRBJ2-1; 7 bases map to TRBD1. The TCR comes from a male donor in good health and CMV-seropositive. The sample was PBMCs. CDR3 DNA sequence: TGTGCCAGTAGTTGGGACAGTACTAGCTCCTACAATGAGCAGTTCTTC. This encodes CASSWDSTSSYNEQFF. The entire variable domain, with the rest obtained from reference TRBV19 and TRBJ2-1, is as follows: DGGITQSPKYLFRKEGQNVTLSCEQNLNHDAMYWYRQDPGQGLRLIYYSQIVNDFQKGDIAEGYSVSREKKESFPLTVTSAQKNPTAFYLCASSWDSTSSYNEQFFGPGTRLTVL.